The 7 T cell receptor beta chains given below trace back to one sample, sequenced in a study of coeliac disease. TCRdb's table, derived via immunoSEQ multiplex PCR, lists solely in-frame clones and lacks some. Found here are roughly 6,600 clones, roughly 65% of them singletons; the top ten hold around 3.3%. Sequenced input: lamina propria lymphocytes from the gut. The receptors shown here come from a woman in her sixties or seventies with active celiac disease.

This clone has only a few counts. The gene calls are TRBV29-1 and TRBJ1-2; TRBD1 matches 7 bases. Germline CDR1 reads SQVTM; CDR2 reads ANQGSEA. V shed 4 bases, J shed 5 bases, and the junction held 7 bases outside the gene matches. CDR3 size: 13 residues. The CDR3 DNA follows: TGCAGCGTTGGGCCCTTGGGACAGTATGGCTACACCTTC. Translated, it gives CSVGPLGQYGYTF. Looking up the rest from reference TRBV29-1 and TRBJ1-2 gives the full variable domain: SAVISQKPSRDICQRGTSLTIQCQVDSQVTMMFWYRQQPGQSLTLIATANQGSEATYESGFVIDKFPISRPNLTFSTLTVSNMSPEDSSIYLCSVGPLGQYGYTFGSGTRLTVV.

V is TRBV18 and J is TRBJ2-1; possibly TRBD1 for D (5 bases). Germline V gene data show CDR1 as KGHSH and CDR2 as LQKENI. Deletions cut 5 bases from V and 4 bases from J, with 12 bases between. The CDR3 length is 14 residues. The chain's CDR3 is CASSGSGIYNEQFF. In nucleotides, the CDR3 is TGTGCCAGCTCAGGGTCAGGGATTTACAATGAGCAGTTCTTC.

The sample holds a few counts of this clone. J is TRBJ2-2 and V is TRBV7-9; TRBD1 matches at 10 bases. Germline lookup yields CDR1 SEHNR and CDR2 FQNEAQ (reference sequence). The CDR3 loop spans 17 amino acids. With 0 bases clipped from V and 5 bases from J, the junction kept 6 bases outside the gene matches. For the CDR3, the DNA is TGTGCCAGCAGCTTAGCTCCGGGACAGGGGTGGACCGGGGAGCTGTTTTTT. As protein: CASSLAPGQGWTGELFF.

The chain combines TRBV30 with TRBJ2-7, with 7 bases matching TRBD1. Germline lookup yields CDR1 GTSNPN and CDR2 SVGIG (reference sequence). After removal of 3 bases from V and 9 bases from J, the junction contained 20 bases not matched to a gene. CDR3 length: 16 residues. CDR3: CAWRMGRSTGPGVQYF. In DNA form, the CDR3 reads TGTGCCTGGAGGATGGGTCGATCGACAGGGCCCGGGGTGCAGTACTTC. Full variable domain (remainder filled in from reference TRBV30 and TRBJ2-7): SQTIHQWPATLVQPVGSPLSLECTVEGTSNPNLYWYRQAAGRGLQLLFYSVGIGQISSEVPQNLSASRPQDRQFILSSKKLLLSDSGFYLCAWRMGRSTGPGVQYFGPGTRLTVT.

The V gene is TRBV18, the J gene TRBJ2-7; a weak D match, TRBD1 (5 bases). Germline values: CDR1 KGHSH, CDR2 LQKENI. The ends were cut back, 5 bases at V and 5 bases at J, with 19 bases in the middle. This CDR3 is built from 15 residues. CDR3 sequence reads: CASSAGIVGVDEQYF. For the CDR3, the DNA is TGTGCCAGCTCAGCAGGCATAGTAGGGGTGGACGAGCAGTACTTC.

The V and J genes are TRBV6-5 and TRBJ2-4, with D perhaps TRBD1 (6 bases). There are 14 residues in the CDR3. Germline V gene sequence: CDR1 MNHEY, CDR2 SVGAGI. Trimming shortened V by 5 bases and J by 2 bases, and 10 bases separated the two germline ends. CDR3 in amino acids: CASSPWDTKNIQYF. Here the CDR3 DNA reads TGTGCCAGCAGTCCCTGGGACACCAAAAACATTCAGTACTTC.

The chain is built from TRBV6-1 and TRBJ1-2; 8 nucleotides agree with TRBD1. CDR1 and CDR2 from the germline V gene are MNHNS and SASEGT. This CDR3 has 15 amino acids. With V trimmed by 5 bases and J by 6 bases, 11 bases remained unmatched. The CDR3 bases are TGTGCCAGCAGTTTCCAGGGGGGACAGGCTGATGGCTACACCTTC. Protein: CASSFQGGQADGYTF.